A selection of T cell receptor beta chains follows, all from one sample in a study of T cell repertoires in cytomegalovirus infection. Each CDR3 protein is one row after TCRdb ran MiXCR on the reads. The data show roughly 240,000 distinct CDR3 sequences, around 6.6% seen once. Sequencing input: PBMCs. The receptors were gathered from a human donor in good health (CMV status not recorded). Some clones in this sample may be carry-over from other donors' samples. Both conserved end residues are part of each CDR3. D genes are given only for firm matches. Clone size is given for some rows only: seen once, a few or many times, or a class if the clone is expanded.

TGCAGCGTTCGCTCTTCTAGCACAGATACGCAGTATTTT	CSVRSSSTDTQYF	-	TRBV29-1	many	TRBJ2-3
TGTGCCAGCAGCCCTAAGGGACAGGGGGTTACTGAAGCTTTCTTT	CASSPKGQGVTEAFF	TRBD1	TRBV7-2	many	TRBJ1-1
TGTGCCAGCAGTTTAGTGACAGATCAATTCAGTACCGGGGAGCTGTTTTTT	CASSLVTDQFSTGELFF	-	TRBV12-3/TRBV12-4	many	TRBJ2-2
TGTGCCAGCAGCTCCTTAGCGGGAACGGGCGAGCAGTACTTC	CASSSLAGTGEQYF	TRBD2	TRBV7-9	many	TRBJ2-7
TGTGCCAGCAGAACGACAGGGGGCTTCGGAGAGACCCAGTACTTC	CASRTTGGFGETQYF	TRBD1	TRBV2	many	TRBJ2-5
TGTGCCAGCAGTGGGACAGGGAACTATGGCTACACCTTC	CASSGTGNYGYTF	TRBD1	TRBV28	many	TRBJ1-2
TGTGCCTGGAGCCGGGACATCCCGGGTGAGCAGTACTTC	CAWSRDIPGEQYF	-	TRBV30	-	TRBJ2-7
TGTGCCAGCACCTACAGGGGCGCAGATTCACCCCTCCACTTT	CASTYRGADSPLHF	TRBD1	TRBV2	few	TRBJ1-6
TGCGCCAGCACTCGGACAGGGGCTGGAAACACCATATATTTT	CASTRTGAGNTIYF	TRBD1	TRBV10-2	many	TRBJ1-3
TGTGCCAGCAGCTTAATCCGGGGAGATACGCAGTATTTT	CASSLIRGDTQYF	-	TRBV7-2	many	TRBJ2-3
TGCACCTACTTAGGGGAGGATGAAAAACTGTTTTTT	CTYLGEDEKLFF	-	TRBV29-1	many	TRBJ1-4
TGTGCCAGCAGTGATCGGACGGCTGGCGGGGAGACCCAGTACTTC	CASSDRTAGGETQYF	-	TRBV28	many	TRBJ2-5
TGTGCCAGCAGTCCTTGGGGTGCGACAGACAATGAGCAGTTCTTC	CASSPWGATDNEQFF	-	TRBV27	many	TRBJ2-1
TGTGCCAGCAGTTACTCCAGGGAAGAGACCCAGTACTTC	CASSYSREETQYF	-	TRBV6-5	many	TRBJ2-5
TGTGCCAGCAGCTTAGTGGTGGCAGAAAAACTGTTTTTT	CASSLVVAEKLFF	-	TRBV7-2	many	TRBJ1-4
TGTGCCAGCAGTTACGGAGGGGACGCGTACGAGCAGTACTTC	CASSYGGDAYEQYF	-	TRBV6-6	many	TRBJ2-7
TGTGCCAGCTCACCATCACAGGAGAACACTGAAGCTTTCTTT	CASSPSQENTEAFF	-	TRBV18	many	TRBJ1-1
TGTGCCAGCAGTTTCAGGGGTTCCGGACTGGGCACTGAAGCTTTCTTT	CASSFRGSGLGTEAFF	-	TRBV6-6	many	TRBJ1-1
TGCAGCGGCATGGGGGCGGACTATGGCTACACCTTC	CSGMGADYGYTF	-	TRBV29-1	many	TRBJ1-2
TGCAGCGCTGAAGACCCCCGGGACTTACGTTCAGGCTACACCTTC	CSAEDPRDLRSGYTF	-	TRBV29-1	-	TRBJ1-2
TGTGCCAGCAGACCCGGCGGGCCTAATGAAAAACTGTTTTTT	CASRPGGPNEKLFF	-	TRBV6-5	-	TRBJ1-4
TGTGCCAGCAGAGACAGGGAGTTGACCCTCCACTTT	CASRDRELTLHF	TRBD1	TRBV2	many	TRBJ1-6
TGTGCCAGCAGTTTGCAGGGTTCAGGCTACGAGCAGTACTTC	CASSLQGSGYEQYF	-	TRBV27	many	TRBJ2-7
TGTGCCAGCAGCTTAGAGGCCCTCCCGCCCCAGCATTTT	CASSLEALPPQHF	-	TRBV7-2	many	TRBJ1-5